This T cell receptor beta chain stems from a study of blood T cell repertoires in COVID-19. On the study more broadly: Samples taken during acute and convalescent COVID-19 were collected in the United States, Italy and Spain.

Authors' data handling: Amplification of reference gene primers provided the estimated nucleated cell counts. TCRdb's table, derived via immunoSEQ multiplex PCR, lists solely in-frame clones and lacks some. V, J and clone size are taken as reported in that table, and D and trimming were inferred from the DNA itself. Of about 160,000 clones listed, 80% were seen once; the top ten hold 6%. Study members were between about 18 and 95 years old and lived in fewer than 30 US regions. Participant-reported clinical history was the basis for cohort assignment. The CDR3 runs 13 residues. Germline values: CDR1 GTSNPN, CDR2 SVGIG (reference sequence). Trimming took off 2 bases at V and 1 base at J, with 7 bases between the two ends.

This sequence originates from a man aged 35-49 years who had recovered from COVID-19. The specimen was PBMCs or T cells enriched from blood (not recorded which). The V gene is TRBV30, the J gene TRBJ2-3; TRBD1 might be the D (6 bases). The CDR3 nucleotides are TGTGCCTGGAGTTCAGGGGGCACAGATACGCAGTATTTT. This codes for CAWSSGGTDTQYF.